This TCR beta chain was recovered during a study of T-cell reconstitution after alpha-beta-depleted transplantation in children. As it was prepared, the TCRbeta library received unique molecular identifiers. In TCRdb, the PCR reads were re-called with MiXCR into one record per CDR3 protein. The sample lists around 100,000 distinct CDR3 sequences, 10% to 13% occurring once. Between the trimmed V and J ends, which lost 5 bases and 9 bases, there was a span of 11 bases. The germline V gene has CDR1 SNHLY and CDR2 FYNNEI. The CDR3 is 11 amino acids. The chain carries TRBV2 and TRBJ2-7; the D is unclear. This TCR was recovered from a boy aged 2-9 years with acute lymphoblastic leukemia, due to receive a stem cell transplant. Sequenced material: PBMCs, taken before TCRalphabeta/CD19-depleted stem cell transplant. CDR3 bases: TGTGCCAGCAGTAGAACCGCCGGGCAGTACTTC. Protein: CASSRTAGQYF.